A single sample gave rise to the 13 T cell receptor beta chains below, sequenced in a study of T cell responses to AZD1222 COVID-19 vaccine. Using immunoSEQ multiplex PCR, the repertoire was profiled, and TCRdb retains in-frame clones only, with some absent. Here the sample spans about 200,000 clones, just over 90% being singletons. Material: peripheral blood, obtained 28 days after the second dose of the MenACWY control vaccine. The receptors shown here come from an adult who received the MenACWY meningococcal vaccine as a control.

The rearrangement uses TRBV6-2 or TRBV6-3 and TRBJ2-1; 7 positions match TRBD2. Germline V lookup: CDR1 MNHEY, CDR2 SVGEGT. The trim removed 6 bases at V and 5 bases at J, leaving 10 bases unmatched. This CDR3 spans 15 amino acids. CDR3 loop: CASSPREGLHNEQFF. CDR3 bases: TGTGCCAGCAGCCCCAGGGAGGGACTCCACAATGAGCAGTTCTTC.

V gene TRBV6-6 combines with J gene TRBJ2-3, with D unresolved. CDR3 length: 17 residues. Trimming stripped 5 bases from V and 0 bases from J, with 18 bases between. Germline V gives CDR1 MNHNY, CDR2 SVGAGI (reference sequence). For the CDR3, the DNA is TGTGCCAGCAGTCCCCGCGGAACCCAATCCAGCACAGATACGCAGTATTTT. Residues: CASSPRGTQSSTDTQYF.

J is TRBJ1-2 and V is TRBV7-2; 8 nucleotides agree with TRBD1. V dropped 3 bases and J dropped 7; count of bases not matched to a gene: 7. This CDR3 contains 14 residues. Germline V CDR1 and CDR2: SGHTA, FQGNSA. This CDR3 reads CASSFSDREFGYTF. CDR3 nucleotide sequence: TGTGCCAGCAGCTTCTCGGACAGGGAGTTTGGCTACACCTTC.

V and J are TRBV28 and TRBJ1-1; D may be TRBD1 (5 bases). Per germline, CDR1 MDHEN and CDR2 SYDVKM. The CDR3 extends over 14 amino acids. V shed 6 bases and J shed 3 bases, with 14 bases lying between them. The CDR3 DNA sequence: TGTGCCAGCAGAGAAGCCGGGGGAGACACTGAAGCTTTCTTT. Protein sequence: CASREAGGDTEAFF.

This rearrangement joins TRBV30 to TRBJ1-1; possibly TRBD1 for D (6 bases). In germline, CDR1 is GTSNPN, CDR2 SVGIG (reference sequence). V shed 6 bases and J shed 2 bases, with 25 bases lying between them. This CDR3 is built from 17 residues. CDR3: CACIDRYRVEINTEAFF. The CDR3 bases are TGTGCCTGCATTGACAGGTACCGAGTCGAGATTAACACTGAAGCTTTCTTT.

The CDR3 DNA reads as TGCAGTGCAATACCCGGGGTTGAGCAGTTCTTC. Its translation: CSAIPGVEQFF. The V gene is TRBV20-1, the J gene TRBJ2-1; D perhaps matches TRBD2 (5 bases). The V gene's germline CDR1 is DFQATT and CDR2 SNEGSKA (reference sequence). The V and J ends lost 6 bases and 9 bases respectively, with 12 bases between them. There are 11 residues in the CDR3.

The chain couples TRBV18 to TRBJ2-7; possibly TRBD1 or TRBD2 for D (5 bases each). The germline gives CDR1 KGHSH, CDR2 LQKENI. The CDR3 contains 14 residues. Trimming cost V 3 bases and J 1 base, with 10 bases left between them. The CDR3, as DNA: TGTGCCAGCTCACCCGTTGAGGGGTCCTACGAGCAGTACTTC. This codes for CASSPVEGSYEQYF.

The chain combines TRBV3-1 (or the pseudogene TRBV3-2) with TRBJ1-4, with 7 bases fitting TRBD1. CDR1 is LGHDT, CDR2 YNNKEL, per germline (reference sequence). Germline trimming cut 3 bases from V and 4 bases from J; bases unmatched to any gene: 2. CDR3 length: 14 residues. As DNA, the CDR3 is TGTGCCAGCAGCCAGACAGGGATTAATGAAAAACTGTTTTTT. Residues: CASSQTGINEKLFF.

The chain is built from TRBV19 and TRBJ1-5, with unresolved D. Trimming took off 5 bases at V and 1 base at J, with 24 bases between the two ends. Germline V gives CDR1 LNHDA, CDR2 SQIVND (reference sequence). The CDR3 covers 19 residues. The CDR3 here is CASSSPQVPDWESNQPQHF. The CDR3 DNA sequence: TGTGCCAGTAGTTCGCCCCAGGTCCCGGACTGGGAGAGCAATCAGCCCCAGCATTTT.

This chain links TRBV27 with TRBJ2-5; D unresolved. The CDR3 extends over 14 amino acids. The germline V and J ends were trimmed by 3 bases and 4 bases, with 12 bases remaining between them. Germline V gene sequence: CDR1 MNHEY, CDR2 SMNVEV (reference sequence). The CDR3 DNA follows: TGTGCCAGCAGTTTGGTGGTTAAGGGAGAGACCCAGTACTTC. Residues: CASSLVVKGETQYF.

The chain carries TRBV7-9 and TRBJ2-7, with 7 bases aligning to TRBD2. Germline V lookup: CDR1 SEHNR, CDR2 FQNEAQ (reference sequence). Trimming cost V 5 bases and J 5 bases; bases outside gene matches: 9. The CDR3 totals 14 residues. The CDR3 DNA follows: TGTGCCAGCAGCCATTTGGGGAGGGAGGACGAGCAGTACTTC. Its protein product is CASSHLGREDEQYF.

V usage is TRBV25-1 and J usage is TRBJ2-1; 7 nucleotides align to TRBD1. With V trimmed by 4 bases and J by 8 bases, 8 bases remained unmatched. CDR3 length equals 14 residues. The germline V gene encodes CDR1 MGHDK and CDR2 SYGVNS. The CDR3 spells CASSAAGQVHEQFF. For the CDR3, the DNA is TGTGCCAGCAGTGCCGCCGGACAGGTCCATGAGCAGTTCTTC.

The V call is TRBV19, the J call TRBJ2-7; 9 bases line up with TRBD1. The germline V gene encodes CDR1 LNHDA and CDR2 SQIVND (reference sequence). V lost 6 bases, J lost 4 bases, and 4 bases stayed unmatched. The CDR3 sequence is 13 residues long. Here the CDR3 reads CASSRDRAYEQYF. CDR3 coding DNA: TGTGCCAGTAGCAGGGACAGGGCGTACGAGCAGTACTTC.